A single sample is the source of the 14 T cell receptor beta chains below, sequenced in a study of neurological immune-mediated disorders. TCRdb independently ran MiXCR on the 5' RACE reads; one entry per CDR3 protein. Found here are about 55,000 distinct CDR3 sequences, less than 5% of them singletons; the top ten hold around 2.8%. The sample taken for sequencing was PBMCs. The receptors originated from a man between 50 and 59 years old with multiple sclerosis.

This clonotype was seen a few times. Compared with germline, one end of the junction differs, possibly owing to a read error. CDR3 region: CASSFPGLGAKVLTF. The CDR3 DNA reads TGTGCCAGCAGTTTTCCGGGATTAGGGGCCAAAGTCCTGACTTTC. The genes are TRBV28 and TRBJ2-6, with D possibly called TRBD1 or TRBD2 (5 bases each). There are 15 residues in the CDR3. Germline assignment: CDR1 MDHEN and CDR2 SYDVKM.

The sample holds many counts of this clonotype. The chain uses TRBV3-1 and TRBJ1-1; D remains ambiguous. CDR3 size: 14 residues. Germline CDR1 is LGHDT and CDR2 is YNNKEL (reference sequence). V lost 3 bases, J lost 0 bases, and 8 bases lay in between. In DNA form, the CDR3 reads TGTGCCAGCAGCCAGGCAGCCATGAACACTGAAGCTTTCTTT. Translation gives CASSQAAMNTEAFF.

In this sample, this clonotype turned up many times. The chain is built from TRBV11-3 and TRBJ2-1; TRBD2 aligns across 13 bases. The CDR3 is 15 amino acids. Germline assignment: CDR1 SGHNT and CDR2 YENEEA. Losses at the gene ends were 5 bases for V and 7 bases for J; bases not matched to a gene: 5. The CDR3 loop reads CASSRTSGRGNEQFF. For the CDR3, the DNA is TGTGCCAGCAGCCGAACTAGCGGGAGGGGTAATGAGCAGTTCTTC.

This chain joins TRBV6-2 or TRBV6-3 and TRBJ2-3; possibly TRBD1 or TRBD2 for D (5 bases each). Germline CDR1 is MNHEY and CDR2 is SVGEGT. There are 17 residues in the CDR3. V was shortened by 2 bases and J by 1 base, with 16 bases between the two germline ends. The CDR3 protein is CASSYLGPREGTDTQYF. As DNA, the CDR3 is TGTGCCAGCAGTTACCTGGGACCACGAGAAGGCACAGATACGCAGTATTTT.

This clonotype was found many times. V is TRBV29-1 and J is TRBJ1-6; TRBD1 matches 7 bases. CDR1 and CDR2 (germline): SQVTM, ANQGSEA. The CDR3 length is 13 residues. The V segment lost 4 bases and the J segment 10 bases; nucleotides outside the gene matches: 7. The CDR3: CSVGVGGDSPLHF. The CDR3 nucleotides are TGCAGCGTTGGTGTAGGGGGCGACTCACCCCTCCACTTT.

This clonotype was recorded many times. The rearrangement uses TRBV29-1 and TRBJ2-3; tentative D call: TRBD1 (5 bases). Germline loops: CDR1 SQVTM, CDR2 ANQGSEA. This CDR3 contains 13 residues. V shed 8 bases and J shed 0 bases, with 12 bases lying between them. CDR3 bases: TGCAGCCTGATACAGGCGAGCACAGATACGCAGTATTTT. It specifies CSLIQASTDTQYF.

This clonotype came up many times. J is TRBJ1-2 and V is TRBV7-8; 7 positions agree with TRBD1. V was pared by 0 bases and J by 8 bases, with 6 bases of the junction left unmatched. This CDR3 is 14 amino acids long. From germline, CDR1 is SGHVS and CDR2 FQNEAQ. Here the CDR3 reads CASSLAGGGGGYTF. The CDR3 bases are TGTGCCAGCAGCTTAGCGGGAGGGGGCGGAGGCTACACCTTC.

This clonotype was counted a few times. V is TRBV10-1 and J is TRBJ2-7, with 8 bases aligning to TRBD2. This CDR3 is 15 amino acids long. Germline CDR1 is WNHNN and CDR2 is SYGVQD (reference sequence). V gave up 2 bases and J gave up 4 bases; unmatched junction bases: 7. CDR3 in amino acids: CASSELSAGEYEQYF. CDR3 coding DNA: TGCGCCAGCAGTGAGCTCTCAGCGGGAGAATACGAGCAGTACTTC.

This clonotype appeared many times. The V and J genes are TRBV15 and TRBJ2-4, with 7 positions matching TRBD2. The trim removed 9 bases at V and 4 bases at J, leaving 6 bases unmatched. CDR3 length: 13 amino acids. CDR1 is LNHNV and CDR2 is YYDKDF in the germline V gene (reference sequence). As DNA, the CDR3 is TGTGCCACTATACTAGCGCCAAAAAACATTCAGTACTTC. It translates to CATILAPKNIQYF.

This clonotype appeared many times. CDR3 sequence reads: CASSSEREGTDTQYF. The CDR3 nucleotides read TGTGCCAGCAGTTCCGAGCGGGAGGGTACAGATACGCAGTATTTT. V gene TRBV12-3 or TRBV12-4 combines with J gene TRBJ2-3; 10 bases align to TRBD2. J lost 3 bases, V lost 4 bases, and 4 bases had no gene match. The CDR3 has 15 residues.

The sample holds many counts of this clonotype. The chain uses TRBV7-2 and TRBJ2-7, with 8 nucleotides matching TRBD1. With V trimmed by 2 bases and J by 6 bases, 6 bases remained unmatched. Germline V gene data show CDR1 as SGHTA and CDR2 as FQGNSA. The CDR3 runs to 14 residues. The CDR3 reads CASSLTRQGSEQYF. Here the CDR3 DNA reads TGTGCCAGCAGCTTAACCCGACAGGGGAGCGAGCAGTACTTC.

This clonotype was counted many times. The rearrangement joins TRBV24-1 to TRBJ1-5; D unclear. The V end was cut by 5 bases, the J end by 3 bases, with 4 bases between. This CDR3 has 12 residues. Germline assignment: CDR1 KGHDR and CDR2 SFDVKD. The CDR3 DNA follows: TGTGCCACCAGTGCTTTCAATCAGCCCCAGCATTTT. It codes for CATSAFNQPQHF.

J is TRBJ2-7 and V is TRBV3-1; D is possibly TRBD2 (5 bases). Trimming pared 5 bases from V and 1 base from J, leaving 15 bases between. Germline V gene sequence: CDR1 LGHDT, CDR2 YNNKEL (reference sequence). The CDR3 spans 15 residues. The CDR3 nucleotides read TGTGCCAGCAGCACCACTAGTGGGTCGTCCTACGAGCAGTACTTC. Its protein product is CASSTTSGSSYEQYF.

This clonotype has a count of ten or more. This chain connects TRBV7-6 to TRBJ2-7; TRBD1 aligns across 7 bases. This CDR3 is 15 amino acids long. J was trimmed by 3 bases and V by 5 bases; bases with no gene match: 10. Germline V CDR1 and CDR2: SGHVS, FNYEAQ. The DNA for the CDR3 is TGTGCCAGCAGCCAATTAGGGACAGCTTTCTACGAGCAGTACTTC. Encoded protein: CASSQLGTAFYEQYF.